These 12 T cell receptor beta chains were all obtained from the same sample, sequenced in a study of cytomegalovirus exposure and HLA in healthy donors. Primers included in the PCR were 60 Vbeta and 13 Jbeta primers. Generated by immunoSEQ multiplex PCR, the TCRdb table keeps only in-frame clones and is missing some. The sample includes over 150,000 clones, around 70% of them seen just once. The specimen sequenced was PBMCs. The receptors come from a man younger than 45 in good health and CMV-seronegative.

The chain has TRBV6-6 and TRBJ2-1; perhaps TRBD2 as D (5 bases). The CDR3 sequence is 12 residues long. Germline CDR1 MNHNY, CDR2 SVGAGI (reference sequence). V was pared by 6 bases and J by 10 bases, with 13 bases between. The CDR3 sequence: CASSPDSQEQFF. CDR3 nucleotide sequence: TGTGCCAGCAGCCCGGACTCTCAGGAGCAGTTCTTC.

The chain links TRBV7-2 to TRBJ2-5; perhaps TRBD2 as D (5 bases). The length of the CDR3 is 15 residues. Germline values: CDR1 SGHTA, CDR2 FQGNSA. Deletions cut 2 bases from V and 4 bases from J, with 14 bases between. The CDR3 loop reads CASSLSGLPSETQYF. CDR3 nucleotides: TGTGCCAGCAGCTTATCCGGACTGCCTTCAGAGACCCAGTACTTC.

The DNA of the CDR3 is TGTGCCAGCAGCTTAAGGGCCGCCATAGCCGGGATGAAAGATACGCAGTATTTT. It encodes CASSLRAAIAGMKDTQYF. The gene calls are TRBV7-2 and TRBJ2-3; tentatively, D is TRBD2 (5 bases). V was trimmed by 2 bases and J by 5 bases, leaving 23 bases between them. The CDR3 consists of 18 residues. The germline V gene encodes CDR1 SGHTA and CDR2 FQGNSA.

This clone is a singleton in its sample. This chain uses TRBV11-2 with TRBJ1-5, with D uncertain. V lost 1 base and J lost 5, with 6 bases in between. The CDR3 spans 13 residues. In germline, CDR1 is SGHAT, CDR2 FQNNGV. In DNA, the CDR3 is TGTGCCAGCAGCTTAGGGGAGGATCAGCCCCAGCATTTT. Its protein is CASSLGEDQPQHF.

CDR3 protein: CASSELWLAGGRTLSTDTQYF. The CDR3 region has the DNA TGTGCCAGCAGTGAATTGTGGCTAGCGGGGGGCAGGACCCTTAGCACAGATACGCAGTATTTT. The rearrangement joins TRBV6-1 to TRBJ2-3, with 11 bases matching TRBD2. The CDR3 contains 21 residues. The germline CDR1 and CDR2 sequences are MNHNS and SASEGT. After removal of 2 bases from V and 0 bases from J, the junction contained 16 bases not matched to a gene.

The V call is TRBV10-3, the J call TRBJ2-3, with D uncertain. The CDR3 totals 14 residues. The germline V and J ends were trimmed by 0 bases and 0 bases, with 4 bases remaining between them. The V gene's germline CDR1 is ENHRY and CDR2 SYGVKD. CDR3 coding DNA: TGTGCCATCAGTGAGTCACGGAGCACAGATACGCAGTATTTT. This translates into CAISESRSTDTQYF.

The CDR3 DNA follows: TGTGCTAGTGGTTTGGATGGAGGGCTAGCGGGGGAAGAGACCCAGTACTTC. Its protein product is CASGLDGGLAGEETQYF. The chain combines TRBV12-5 with TRBJ2-5, with TRBD2 matching over 10 bases. The CDR3 spans 17 residues. The germline gives CDR1 LGHNT, CDR2 FRNRAP. V trimming: 1 base; J trimming: 3 bases; junction bases outside the gene matches: 8.

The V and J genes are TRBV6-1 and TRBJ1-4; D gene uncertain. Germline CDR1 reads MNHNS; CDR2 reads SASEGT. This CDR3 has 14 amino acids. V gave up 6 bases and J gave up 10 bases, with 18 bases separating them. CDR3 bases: TGTGCCAGCAGCCCCTACCGGGTCATGGGAAAACTGTTTTTT. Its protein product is CASSPYRVMGKLFF.

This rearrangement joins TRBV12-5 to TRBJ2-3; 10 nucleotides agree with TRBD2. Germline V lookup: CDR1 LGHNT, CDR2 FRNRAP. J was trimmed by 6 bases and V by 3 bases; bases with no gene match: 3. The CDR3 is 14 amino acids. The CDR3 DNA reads TGTGCTAGTGGTTTAGCGGGGGGGCCGGATACGCAGTATTTT. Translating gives CASGLAGGPDTQYF.

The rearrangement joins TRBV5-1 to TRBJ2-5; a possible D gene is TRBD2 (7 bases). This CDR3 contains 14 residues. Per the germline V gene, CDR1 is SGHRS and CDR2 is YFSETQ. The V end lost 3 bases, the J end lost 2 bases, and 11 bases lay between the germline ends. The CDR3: CASSYGGQQETQYF. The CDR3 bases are TGCGCCAGCAGCTACGGGGGGCAACAAGAGACCCAGTACTTC.

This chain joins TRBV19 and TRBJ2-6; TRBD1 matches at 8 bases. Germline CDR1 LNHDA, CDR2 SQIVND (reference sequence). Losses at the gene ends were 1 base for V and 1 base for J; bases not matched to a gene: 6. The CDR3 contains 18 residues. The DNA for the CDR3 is TGTGCCAGTAGTATAGGCGGCGGACAGGGATCTGGGGCCAACGTCCTGACTTTC. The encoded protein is CASSIGGGQGSGANVLTF. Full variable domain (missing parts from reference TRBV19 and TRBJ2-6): DGGITQSPKYLFRKEGQNVTLSCEQNLNHDAMYWYRQDPGQGLRLIYYSQIVNDFQKGDIAEGYSVSREKKESFPLTVTSAQKNPTAFYLCASSIGGGQGSGANVLTFGAGSRLTVL.

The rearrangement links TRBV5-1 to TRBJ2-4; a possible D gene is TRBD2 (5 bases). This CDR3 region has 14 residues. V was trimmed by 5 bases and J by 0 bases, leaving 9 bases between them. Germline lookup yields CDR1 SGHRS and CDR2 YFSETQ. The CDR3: CASSPGVAKNIQYF. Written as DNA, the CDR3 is TGCGCCAGCAGTCCCGGGGTAGCCAAAAACATTCAGTACTTC.